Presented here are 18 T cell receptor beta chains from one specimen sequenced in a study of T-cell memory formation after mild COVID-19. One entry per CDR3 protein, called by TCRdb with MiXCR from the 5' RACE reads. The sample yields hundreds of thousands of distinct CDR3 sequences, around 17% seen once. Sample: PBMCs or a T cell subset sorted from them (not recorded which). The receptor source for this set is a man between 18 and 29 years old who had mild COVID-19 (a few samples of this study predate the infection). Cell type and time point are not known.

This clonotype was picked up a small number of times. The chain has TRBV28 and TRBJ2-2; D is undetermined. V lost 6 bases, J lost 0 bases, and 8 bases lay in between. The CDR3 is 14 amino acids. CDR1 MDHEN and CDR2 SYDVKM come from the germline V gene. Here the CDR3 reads CASRGSANTGELFF. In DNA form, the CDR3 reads TGTGCCAGCAGGGGCAGCGCGAACACCGGGGAGCTGTTTTTT.

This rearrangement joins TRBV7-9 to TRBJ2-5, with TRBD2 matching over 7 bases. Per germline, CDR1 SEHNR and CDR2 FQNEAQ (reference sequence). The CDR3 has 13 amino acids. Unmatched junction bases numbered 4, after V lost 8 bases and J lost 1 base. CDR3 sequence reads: CASQPGGQETQYF. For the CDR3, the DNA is TGTGCCAGCCAACCGGGGGGCCAAGAGACCCAGTACTTC.

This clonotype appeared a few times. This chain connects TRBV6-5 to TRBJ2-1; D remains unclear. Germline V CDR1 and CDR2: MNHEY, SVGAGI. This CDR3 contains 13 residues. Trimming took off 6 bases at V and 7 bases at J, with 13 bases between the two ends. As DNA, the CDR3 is TGTGCCAGCAGCCGCCTGGGCGGAAATGAGCAGTTCTTC. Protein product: CASSRLGGNEQFF.

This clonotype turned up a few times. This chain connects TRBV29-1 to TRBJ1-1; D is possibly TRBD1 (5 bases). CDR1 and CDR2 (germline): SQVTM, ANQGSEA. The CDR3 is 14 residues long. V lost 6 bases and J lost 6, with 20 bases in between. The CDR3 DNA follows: TGCAGCGTGGGTACAACATTAGCGGGGCCTGAAGCTTTCTTT. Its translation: CSVGTTLAGPEAFF.

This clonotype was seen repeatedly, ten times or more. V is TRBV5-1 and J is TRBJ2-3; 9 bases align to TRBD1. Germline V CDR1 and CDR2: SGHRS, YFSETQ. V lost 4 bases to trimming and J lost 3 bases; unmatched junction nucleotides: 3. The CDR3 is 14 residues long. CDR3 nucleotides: TGCGCCAGCAGCCCGGGACAGGGAACAGATACGCAGTATTTT. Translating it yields CASSPGQGTDTQYF.

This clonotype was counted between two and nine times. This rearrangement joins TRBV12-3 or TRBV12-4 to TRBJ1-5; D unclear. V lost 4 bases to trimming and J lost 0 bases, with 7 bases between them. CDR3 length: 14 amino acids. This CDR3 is CASSWEASNQPQHF. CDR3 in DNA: TGTGCCAGCAGTTGGGAAGCTAGCAATCAGCCCCAGCATTTT.

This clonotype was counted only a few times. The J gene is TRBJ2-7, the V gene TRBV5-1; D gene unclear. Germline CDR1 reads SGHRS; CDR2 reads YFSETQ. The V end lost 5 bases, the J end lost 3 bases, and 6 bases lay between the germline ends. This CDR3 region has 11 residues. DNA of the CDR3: TGCGCCAGCAGTTATGACTACGAGCAGTACTTC. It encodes CASSYDYEQYF.

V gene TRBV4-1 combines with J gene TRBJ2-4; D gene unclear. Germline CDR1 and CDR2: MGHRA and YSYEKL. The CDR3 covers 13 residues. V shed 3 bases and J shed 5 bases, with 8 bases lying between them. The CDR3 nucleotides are TGCGCCAGCAGCCATGTAGTTGAAAACATTCAGTACTTC. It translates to CASSHVVENIQYF.

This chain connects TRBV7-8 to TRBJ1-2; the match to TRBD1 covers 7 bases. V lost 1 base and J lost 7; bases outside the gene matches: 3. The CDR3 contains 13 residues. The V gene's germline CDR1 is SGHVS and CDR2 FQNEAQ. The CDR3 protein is CASSLGGDSGYTF. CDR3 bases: TGTGCCAGCAGCTTAGGAGGGGACAGTGGCTACACCTTC. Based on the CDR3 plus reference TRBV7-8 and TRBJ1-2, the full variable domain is GAGVSQSPRYKVAKRGQDVALRCDPISGHVSLFWYQQALGQGPEFLTYFQNEAQLDKSGLPSDRFFAERPEGSVSTLKIQRTQQEDSAVYLCASSLGGDSGYTFGSGTRLTVV.

Written as DNA, the CDR3 is TGCGCCAGCAGCTTGGGGGCGGGGGTCCCCTACGAGCAGTACGTC. Its translation: CASSLGAGVPYEQYV. The gene calls are TRBV5-1 and TRBJ2-7, with 7 bases matching TRBD2. Germline loops: CDR1 SGHRS, CDR2 YFSETQ. Unmatched junction bases numbered 5, after V lost 0 bases and J lost 2 bases. The CDR3 sequence is 15 residues long.

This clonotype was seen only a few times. Here the CDR3 DNA reads TGTGCCAGCAGCCCCGGGGGGGGCGGCAATCAGCCCCAGCATTTT. This gives the protein CASSPGGGGNQPQHF. The V call is TRBV9, the J call TRBJ1-5; TRBD1 is a possible D gene (6 bases). Trimming left V 4 bases short and J 2 bases short, with 13 bases between. There are 15 residues in the CDR3. Per the germline V gene, CDR1 is SGDLS and CDR2 is YYNGEE.

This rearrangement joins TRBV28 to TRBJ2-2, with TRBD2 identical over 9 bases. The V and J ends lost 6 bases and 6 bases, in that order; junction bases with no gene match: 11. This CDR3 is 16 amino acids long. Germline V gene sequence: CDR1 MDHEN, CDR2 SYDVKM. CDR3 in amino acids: CASRLGGGAPAGELFF. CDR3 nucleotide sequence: TGTGCCAGCAGACTAGGCGGGGGGGCCCCTGCCGGGGAGCTGTTTTTT.

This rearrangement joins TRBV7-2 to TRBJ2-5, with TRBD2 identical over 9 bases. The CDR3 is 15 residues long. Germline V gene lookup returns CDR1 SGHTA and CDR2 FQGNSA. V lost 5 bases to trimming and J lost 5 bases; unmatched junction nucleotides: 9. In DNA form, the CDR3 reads TGTGCCAGCAGCGAGGGACTAGCAGGGTGGGAGACCCAGTACTTC. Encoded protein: CASSEGLAGWETQYF. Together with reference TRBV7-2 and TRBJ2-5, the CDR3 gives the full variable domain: GAGVSQSPSNKVTEKGKDVELRCDPISGHTALYWYRQSLGQGLEFLIYFQGNSAPDKSGLPSDRFSAERTGGSVSTLTIQRTQQEDSAVYLCASSEGLAGWETQYFGPGTRLLVL.

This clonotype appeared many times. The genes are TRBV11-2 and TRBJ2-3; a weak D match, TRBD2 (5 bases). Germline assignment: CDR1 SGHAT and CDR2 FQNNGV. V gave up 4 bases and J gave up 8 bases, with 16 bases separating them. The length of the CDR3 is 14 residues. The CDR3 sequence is CASSSPRGRGTQYF. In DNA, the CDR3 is TGTGCCAGCAGCTCACCCCGCGGCCGGGGTACGCAGTATTTT. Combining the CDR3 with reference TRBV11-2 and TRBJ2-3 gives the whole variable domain EAGVAQSPRYKIIEKRQSVAFWCNPISGHATLYWYQQILGQGPKLLIQFQNNGVVDDSQLPKDRFSAERLKGVDSTLKIQPAKLEDSAVYLCASSSPRGRGTQYFGPGTRLTVL.

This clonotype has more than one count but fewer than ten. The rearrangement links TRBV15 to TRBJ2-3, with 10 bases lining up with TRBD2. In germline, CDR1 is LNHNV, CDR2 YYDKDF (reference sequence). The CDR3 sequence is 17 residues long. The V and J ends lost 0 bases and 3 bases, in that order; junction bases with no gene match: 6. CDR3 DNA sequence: TGTGCCACCAGCAGAGAAGGTGTAGCGGGGGGAACAGATACGCAGTATTTT. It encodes CATSREGVAGGTDTQYF.

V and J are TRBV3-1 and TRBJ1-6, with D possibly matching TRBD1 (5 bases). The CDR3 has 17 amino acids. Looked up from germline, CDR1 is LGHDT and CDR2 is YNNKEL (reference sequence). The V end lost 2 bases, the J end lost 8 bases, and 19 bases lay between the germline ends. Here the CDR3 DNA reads TGTGCCAGCAGCCAAAGCGCCGGGACCGTCGGCCATTCACCCCTCCACTTT. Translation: CASSQSAGTVGHSPLHF.

The CDR3 DNA follows: TGTGCCAGCAGGCAAGTGTCGGGTGAAGCTTTCTTT. Translated, it gives CASRQVSGEAFF. This sequence joins TRBV7-9 and TRBJ1-1; no clear D. CDR3 length: 12 residues. Germline V gene data show CDR1 as SEHNR and CDR2 as FQNEAQ (reference sequence). V was pared by 6 bases and J by 7 bases, with 12 bases between.

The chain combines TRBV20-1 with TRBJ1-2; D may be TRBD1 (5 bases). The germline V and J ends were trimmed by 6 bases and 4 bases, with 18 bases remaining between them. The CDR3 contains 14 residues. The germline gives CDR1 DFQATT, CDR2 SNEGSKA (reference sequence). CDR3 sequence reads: CSAGPGLFGYGYTF. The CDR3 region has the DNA TGCAGTGCGGGACCGGGACTATTTGGCTATGGCTACACCTTC.